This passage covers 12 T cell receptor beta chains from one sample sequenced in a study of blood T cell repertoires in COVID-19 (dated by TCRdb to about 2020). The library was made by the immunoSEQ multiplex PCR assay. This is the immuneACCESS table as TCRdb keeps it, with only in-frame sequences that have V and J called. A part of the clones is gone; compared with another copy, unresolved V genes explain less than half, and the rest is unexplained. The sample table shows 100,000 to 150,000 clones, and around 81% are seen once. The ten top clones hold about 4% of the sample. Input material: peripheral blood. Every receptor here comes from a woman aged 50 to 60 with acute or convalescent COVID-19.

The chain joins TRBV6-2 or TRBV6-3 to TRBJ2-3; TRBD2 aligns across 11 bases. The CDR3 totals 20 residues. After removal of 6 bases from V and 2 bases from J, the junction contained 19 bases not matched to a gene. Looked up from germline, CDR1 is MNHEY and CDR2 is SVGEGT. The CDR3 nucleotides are TGTGCCAGCAGCCCTAGCGTCGTGGGCCTAGCGGGGGGACCCACAGATACGCAGTATTTT. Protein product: CASSPSVVGLAGGPTDTQYF.

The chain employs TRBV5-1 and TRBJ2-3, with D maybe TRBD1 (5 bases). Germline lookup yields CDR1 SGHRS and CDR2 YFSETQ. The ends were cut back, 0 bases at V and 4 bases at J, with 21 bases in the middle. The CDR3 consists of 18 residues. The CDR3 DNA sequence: TGCGCCAGCAGCTTGGAATTCCCTGGCCAGGGTCTTTCAGATACGCAGTATTTT. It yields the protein CASSLEFPGQGLSDTQYF. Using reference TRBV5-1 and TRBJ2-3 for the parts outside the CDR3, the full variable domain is KAGVTQTPRYLIKTRGQQVTLSCSPISGHRSVSWYQQTPGQGLQFLFEYFSETQRNKGNFPGRFSGRQFSNSRSEMNVSTLELGDSALYLCASSLEFPGQGLSDTQYFGPGTRLTVL.

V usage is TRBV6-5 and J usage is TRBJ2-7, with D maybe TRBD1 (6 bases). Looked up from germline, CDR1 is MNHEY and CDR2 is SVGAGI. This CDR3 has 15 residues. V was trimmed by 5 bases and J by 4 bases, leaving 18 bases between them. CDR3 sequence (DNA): TGTGCCAGCAGTCCTCCCGACAGGAGGAGATACGAGCAGTACTTC. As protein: CASSPPDRRRYEQYF.

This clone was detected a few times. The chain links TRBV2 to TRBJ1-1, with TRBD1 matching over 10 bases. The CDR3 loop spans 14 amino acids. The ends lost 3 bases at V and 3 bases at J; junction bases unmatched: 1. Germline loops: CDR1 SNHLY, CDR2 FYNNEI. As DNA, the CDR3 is TGTGCCAGCAGTGACGGGACAGGGGACACTGAAGCTTTCTTT. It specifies CASSDGTGDTEAFF.

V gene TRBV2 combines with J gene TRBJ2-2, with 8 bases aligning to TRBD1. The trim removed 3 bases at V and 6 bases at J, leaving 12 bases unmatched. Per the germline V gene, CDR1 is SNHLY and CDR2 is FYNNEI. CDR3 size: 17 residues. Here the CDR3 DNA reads TGTGCCAGCAGTGAGCGGGGCAACAGGGGGAAGGCCGGGGAGCTGTTTTTT. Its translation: CASSERGNRGKAGELFF.

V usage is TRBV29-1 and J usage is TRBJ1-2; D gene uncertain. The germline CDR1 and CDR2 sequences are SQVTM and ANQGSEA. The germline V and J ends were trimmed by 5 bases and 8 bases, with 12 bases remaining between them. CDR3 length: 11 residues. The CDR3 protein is CSVRYNLGYTF. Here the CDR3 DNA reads TGCAGCGTTAGATATAACTTGGGCTACACCTTC.

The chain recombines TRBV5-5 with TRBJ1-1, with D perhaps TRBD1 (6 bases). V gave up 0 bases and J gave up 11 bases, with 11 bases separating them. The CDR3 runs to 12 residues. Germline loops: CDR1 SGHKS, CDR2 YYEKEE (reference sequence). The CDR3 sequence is CASSLVGGQAFF. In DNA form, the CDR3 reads TGTGCCAGCAGCTTGGTTGGGGGCCAGGCTTTCTTT.

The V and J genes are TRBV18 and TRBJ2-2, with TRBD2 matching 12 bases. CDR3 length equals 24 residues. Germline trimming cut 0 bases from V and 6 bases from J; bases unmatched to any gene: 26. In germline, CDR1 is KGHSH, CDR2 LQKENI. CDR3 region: CASSPPAGIGRTSRLAGVSGELFF. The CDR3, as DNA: TGTGCCAGCTCACCACCAGCAGGTATAGGGCGGACCAGCAGACTAGCGGGAGTTTCCGGGGAGCTGTTTTTT.

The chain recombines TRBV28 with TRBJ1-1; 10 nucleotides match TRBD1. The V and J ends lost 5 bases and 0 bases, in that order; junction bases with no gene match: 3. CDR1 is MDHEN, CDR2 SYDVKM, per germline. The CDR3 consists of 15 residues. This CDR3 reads CASSGTGALNTEAFF. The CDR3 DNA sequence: TGTGCCAGCAGTGGGACAGGGGCTCTGAACACTGAAGCTTTCTTT.

The CDR3 bases are TGTGCCAGCAGCTTGAGCAGGGCCCTAGCCAAAAACATTCAGTACTTC. Translation: CASSLSRALAKNIQYF. V gene TRBV11-2 combines with J gene TRBJ2-4; a possible D gene is TRBD1 (5 bases). The CDR3 has 16 amino acids. Looked up from germline, CDR1 is SGHAT and CDR2 is FQNNGV. Trimming shortened V by 3 bases and J by 0 bases, and 12 bases separated the two germline ends.

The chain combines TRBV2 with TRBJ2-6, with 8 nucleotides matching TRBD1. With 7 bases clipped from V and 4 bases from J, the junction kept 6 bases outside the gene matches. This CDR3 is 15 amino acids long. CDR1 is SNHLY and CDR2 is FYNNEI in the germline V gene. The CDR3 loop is CASTETGVGANVLTF. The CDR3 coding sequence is TGTGCCAGCACCGAGACAGGGGTCGGGGCCAACGTCCTGACTTTC.

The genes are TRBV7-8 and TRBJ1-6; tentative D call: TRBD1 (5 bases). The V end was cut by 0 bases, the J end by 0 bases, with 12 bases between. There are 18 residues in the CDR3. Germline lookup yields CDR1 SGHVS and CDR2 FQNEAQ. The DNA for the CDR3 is TGTGCCAGCAGCTTAGCGCACGGGGGAAGCTCCTATAATTCACCCCTCCACTTT. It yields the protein CASSLAHGGSSYNSPLHF. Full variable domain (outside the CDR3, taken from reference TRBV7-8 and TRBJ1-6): GAGVSQSPRYKVAKRGQDVALRCDPISGHVSLFWYQQALGQGPEFLTYFQNEAQLDKSGLPSDRFFAERPEGSVSTLKIQRTQQEDSAVYLCASSLAHGGSSYNSPLHFGNGTRLTVT.